This T cell receptor (beta chain) is drawn from a study of regulatory and conventional T cells in RAG deficiency. The table came from immunoSEQ multiplex PCR; TCRdb's copy has only in-frame clones and leaves some out. The sample records over 9,500 clones, about 92% being singletons. V was cut by 4 bases and J by 0 bases, with 13 bases left in between. The CDR3 extends over 16 amino acids. Germline V gene data show CDR1 as SGHVS and CDR2 as FQNEAQ. On this clone itself: Antigen: not known.

Study-level findings and limits: Omenn CD25-high CD127-low cells may be activated cells, not true Tregs.

Blood CD4+ CD25-low CD127-high conventional T cells supplied the genomic DNA template. The sample was also reused in another study, on regulatory T cells. As reported in that work: The PCR used 52 TRBV and 13 TRBJ primers.

The sequence came from a human donor in good health. Sequences were obtained from CD4+ effector T cells sorted from blood. This sequence joins TRBV7-8 and TRBJ2-1, with D possibly TRBD1 on 6 matching bases. This CDR3 is CASSYRTASSYNEQFF. CDR3 sequence (DNA): TGTGCCAGCAGCTATAGGACAGCTAGCTCCTACAATGAGCAGTTCTTC.